The next 5 T cell receptor beta chains were all read from a single sample in a study of blood T cell repertoires in COVID-19. The protocol was immunoSEQ multiplex PCR, while the TCRdb copy is restricted to in-frame clones and leaves out a portion. The sample holds 340,000 or so clones, around 86% seen once. Input material: peripheral blood. The receptors come from a middle-aged man with active or convalescent COVID-19.

The V gene is TRBV9, the J gene TRBJ2-7, with D maybe TRBD1 (5 bases). V dropped 0 bases and J dropped 0 bases, with 7 bases sitting between them. Germline CDR1 SGDLS, CDR2 YYNGEE. This CDR3 is built from 14 residues. In DNA form, the CDR3 reads TGTGCCAGCAGCGTAGTTGACAGCTCCTACGAGCAGTACTTC. Amino acid sequence: CASSVVDSSYEQYF.

The gene calls are TRBV6-4 and TRBJ2-2, with D hard to call. V was trimmed by 2 bases and J by 0 bases, leaving 10 bases between them. Germline CDR1 MRHNA, CDR2 SNTAGT. The length of the CDR3 is 16 residues. CDR3 DNA sequence: TGTGCCAGCAGTGACGGTTGGAGCGCGAACACCGGGGAGCTGTTTTTT. Its protein is CASSDGWSANTGELFF.

V is TRBV19 and J is TRBJ1-1; 7 bases agree with TRBD1. V lost 3 bases, J lost 3 bases, and 4 bases stayed unmatched. This CDR3 comprises 14 residues. The V gene's germline CDR1 is LNHDA and CDR2 SQIVND (reference sequence). The chain's CDR3 is CASSITGADTEAFF. CDR3 coding DNA: TGTGCCAGTAGTATCACAGGGGCCGACACTGAAGCTTTCTTT.

The chain links TRBV7-2 to TRBJ2-5; D is perhaps TRBD1 (6 bases). This CDR3 region has 15 residues. CDR1 and CDR2 from the germline V gene are SGHTA and FQGNSA. Trimming took 4 bases from V and 0 from J, leaving 12 bases between them. The CDR3 spells CASSSQGQYQETQYF. The CDR3 coding sequence is TGTGCCAGCAGCTCACAGGGTCAGTACCAAGAGACCCAGTACTTC.

The V call is TRBV2, the J call TRBJ1-2; D is unresolved. Trimming pared 4 bases from V and 4 bases from J, leaving 10 bases between. This CDR3 has 13 residues. Germline V lookup: CDR1 SNHLY, CDR2 FYNNEI. CDR3 nucleotides: TGTGCCAGCAGTGCGGGTGTGTTCTATGGCTACACCTTC. Its translation: CASSAGVFYGYTF. The entire variable domain, with the rest obtained from reference TRBV2 and TRBJ1-2, is as follows: EPEVTQTPSHQVTQMGQEVILRCVPISNHLYFYWYRQILGQKVEFLVSFYNNEISEKSEIFDDQFSVERPDGSNFTLKIRSTKLEDSAMYFCASSAGVFYGYTFGSGTRLTVV.